This paragraph covers one TCR beta chain sequence. The antigen is unknown. This specimen comes from a study of cytomegalovirus exposure and HLA in healthy donors. The overall study: Earlier, almost 120 million unique TCR beta sequences were recovered from around 200 million T cells by an analysis.

The germline gives CDR1 SEHNR, CDR2 FQNEAQ (reference sequence). The CDR3 is made up of 16 amino acids. V was pared by 2 bases and J by 2 bases, with 14 bases between. Regarding the study as a whole: Among TCR beta chains, those listed as cytomegalovirus-associated numbered some 170.

The study ran its PCR with 60 Vbeta and 13 Jbeta primers. TCRdb's copy holds only in-frame clones and misses some; the assay was immunoSEQ multiplex PCR. The sample includes around 120,000 clones, roughly 80% of them seen just once. Sample: PBMCs. The chain couples TRBV7-9 to TRBJ2-3; D not certain. The sequence came from a boy between 10 and 17 years old in good health and CMV-seronegative. This CDR3 is CASSLLVAAHTDTQYF. The CDR3 region has the DNA TGTGCCAGCAGCTTATTGGTGGCAGCGCACACAGATACGCAGTATTTT. Full variable domain (remainder filled in from reference TRBV7-9 and TRBJ2-3): DTGVSQNPRHKITKRGQNVTFRCDPISEHNRLYWYRQTLGQGPEFLTYFQNEAQLEKSRLLSDRFSAERPKGSFSTLEIQRTEQGDSAMYLCASSLLVAAHTDTQYFGPGTRLTVL.